These 6 T cell receptor beta chains came from one sample sequenced in a study of blood T cells in healthy people across ages. A J-beta primer mix and a sample-barcoded 5' primer were used in a second PCR of about 7 to 11 cycles. TCRdb fed the 5' RACE reads into MiXCR, producing one record per CDR3 protein. The repertoire includes 1.5 million to 2 million distinct CDR3 sequences, around 36% of them detected once, and about 11% sits in the top ten. The specimen was blood. The origin of the receptors is a young woman in good health.

The chain recombines TRBV28 with TRBJ2-3; TRBD2 matches 9 bases. CDR1 and CDR2 from the germline V gene are MDHEN and SYDVKM. The CDR3 is 14 residues long. Trimming removed 4 bases from V and 6 bases from J; junction bases left unmatched: 5. The CDR3 coding sequence is TGTGCCAGCAGTTGGCGGGGGGGCGGGGATACGCAGTATTTT. Its protein product is CASSWRGGGDTQYF.

The chain is built from TRBV2 and TRBJ1-5; 7 bases fit TRBD1. V lost 4 bases to trimming and J lost 1 base; unmatched junction nucleotides: 4. This CDR3 has 15 amino acids. Per the germline V gene, CDR1 is SNHLY and CDR2 is FYNNEI. The CDR3 loop reads CASSVTGSSNQPQHF. The CDR3 DNA reads as TGTGCCAGCAGTGTGACAGGGTCGAGCAATCAGCCCCAGCATTTT.

This clonotype was detected many times. The rearrangement uses TRBV20-1 and TRBJ2-7; D unresolved. Per germline, CDR1 DFQATT and CDR2 SNEGSKA (reference sequence). V lost 3 bases and J lost 3, with 6 bases in between. There are 11 residues in the CDR3. CDR3 in amino acids: CSASKGYEQYF. In nucleotides, the CDR3 is TGCAGTGCTAGTAAAGGCTACGAGCAGTACTTC.

The chain employs TRBV20-1 and TRBJ2-4; the D is unclear. V was clipped by 5 bases and J by 4 bases, with 15 bases between them. The CDR3 runs to 14 residues. Germline CDR1 reads DFQATT; CDR2 reads SNEGSKA (reference sequence). The CDR3 sequence: CSAPGPVYKNIQYF. The CDR3 DNA reads TGCAGTGCTCCTGGCCCAGTCTATAAAAACATTCAGTACTTC.

This rearrangement joins TRBV28 to TRBJ2-5; the D is unclear. The CDR3 consists of 16 residues. Germline CDR1 MDHEN, CDR2 SYDVKM. V lost 4 bases and J 5 bases, leaving 20 bases between the germline ends. CDR3 protein: CASSSPAERWAETQYF. The CDR3 nucleotides read TGTGCCAGCAGTTCGCCCGCGGAGAGATGGGCGGAGACCCAGTACTTC. Full variable domain (outside the CDR3, taken from reference TRBV28 and TRBJ2-5): DVKVTQSSRYLVKRTGEKVFLECVQDMDHENMFWYRQDPGLGLRLIYFSYDVKMKEKGDIPEGYSVSREKKERFSLILESASTNQTSMYLCASSSPAERWAETQYFGPGTRLLVL.

This clonotype turned up a few times. The chain combines TRBV4-2 with TRBJ2-3; 7 positions match TRBD1. CDR3 length equals 16 residues. With V trimmed by 4 bases and J by 5 bases, 12 bases remained unmatched. Germline values: CDR1 LGHNA, CDR2 YNFKEQ. This CDR3 is CASSRSRDRGGDTQYF. In DNA form, the CDR3 reads TGTGCCAGCAGCCGATCCCGGGACAGAGGTGGAGATACGCAGTATTTT.